The clone carrying this T cell receptor (beta chain) was observed a single time. Its antigen is not known. The germline V gene has CDR1 MNHEY and CDR2 SMNVEV (reference sequence). The CDR3 totals 15 residues. The ends were cut back, 2 bases at V and 12 bases at J, with 20 bases in the middle. Molecular barcoding with unique molecular identifiers was used for the TCRbeta library. TCRdb called the PCR reads again in MiXCR, with one record for every CDR3 protein. The sample yields roughly 790,000 distinct CDR3 sequences, around 17% seen once. This sample was included in a study of T-cell reconstitution after alpha-beta-depleted transplantation in children. Study-wide findings and caveats: Surviving thymic progenitors and recipient T cells were the source of high TCRbeta diversity at day 60 in some patients. T-cell counts and diversity were attributed mostly to newly produced T cells one year after transplant.

The specimen comprised PBMCs, mostly from graft donor cells, sampled 360 days after TCRalphabeta/CD19-depleted stem cell transplant. This rearrangement joins TRBV27 to TRBJ2-1; tentative D call: TRBD2 (6 bases). The TCR was taken from a male patient aged 10-17 years who had a stem cell transplant for acute lymphoblastic leukemia, so the T cells may come from the graft donor. The CDR3 DNA follows: TGTGCCAGCAGTTTACAAGTCGTGGGGGGTGGGGTGCAGTTCTTC. Translating it yields CASSLQVVGGGVQFF.